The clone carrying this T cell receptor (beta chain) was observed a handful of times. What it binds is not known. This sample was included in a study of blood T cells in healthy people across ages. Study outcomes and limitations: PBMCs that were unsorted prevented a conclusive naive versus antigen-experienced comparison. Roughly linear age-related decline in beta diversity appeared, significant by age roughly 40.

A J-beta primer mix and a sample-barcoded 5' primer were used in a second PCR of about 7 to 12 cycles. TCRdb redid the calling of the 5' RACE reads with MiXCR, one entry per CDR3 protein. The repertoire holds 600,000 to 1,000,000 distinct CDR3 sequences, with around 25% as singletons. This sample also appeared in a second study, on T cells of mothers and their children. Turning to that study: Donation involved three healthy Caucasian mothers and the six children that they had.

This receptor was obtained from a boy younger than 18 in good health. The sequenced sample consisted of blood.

CDR3 coding DNA: TGTGCCAGCAGCGATAACTACAGAAACACCGGGGAGCTGTTTTTT. This encodes CASSDNYRNTGELFF. The J gene is TRBJ2-2, the V gene TRBV7-9; no reliable D call. This CDR3 comprises 15 residues. Germline V lookup: CDR1 SEHNR, CDR2 FQNEAQ (reference sequence). V was cut by 5 bases and J by 2 bases, with 12 bases left in between.